The source of this T cell receptor beta chain is a study of CD8+CD57+ T cells in acquired aplastic anemia. Study-wide context: DNA recovered from sorted CD4+ and CD8+ cells had a mean of about 3.5 ug. Study-wide results and caveats: There were over 25 CD8+ CDR3 sequences that occurred in both patients and controls. Patients did not significantly differ from controls in CD8+ Simpson's diversity.

For CDR3 and TCR beta VDJ profiling, genomic DNA was the template used. TCRdb ran MiXCR on the reads and lists one entry per CDR3 protein. Of some 180,000 distinct CDR3 sequences detected, about half appear once; the ten largest clones hold 2.5% to 3.5%. This clonotype was counted at least ten times. Its antigen is still unknown. The receptor was isolated from a human donor in good health. Sequenced: sorted CD4+, CD8+, or CD8+CD57+ T cells (not recorded which) from PBMCs.

The CDR3 sequence: CASTRTSGSGEQYF. The CDR3 nucleotides read TGTGCCAGCACTCGGACTAGCGGGAGCGGCGAGCAGTACTTC. The chain links TRBV7-9 to TRBJ2-7; the match to TRBD2 covers 13 bases. Trimming cost V 7 bases and J 6 bases; bases outside gene matches: 6. The V gene's germline CDR1 is SEHNR and CDR2 FQNEAQ (reference sequence). The CDR3 extends over 14 amino acids.